This TCR beta chain was observed in a study of T cell clonality in common variable immunodeficiency. Broader study findings: Authors noted CVID clonality's cause needs subpopulation repertoire sequencing. Compared with healthy controls, CVID subjects showed increased TCRbeta clonality, mostly in about a third.

CDR3 length equals 14 residues. Trimming took 1 base from V and 6 from J; bases not matched to a gene: 1. Germline CDR1 DFQATT, CDR2 SNEGSKA (reference sequence). Repertoires were generated with immunoSEQ multiplex PCR, while TCRdb's copy carries only in-frame clones and drops some. There are about 37,000 clones in the sample, none observed a single time. This clone was detected ten times or more. Its antigen is as yet unknown. The read falls 3 residues short of the CDR3 end, and the missing part is taken from the germline J gene. Sequenced: peripheral blood mononuclear cells. The sequence came from a person aged 18 to 70 in good health. The chain carries TRBV20-1 and TRBJ2-1; TRBD2 agrees at 12 bases. The CDR3 is CSARGLAGVNEQFF. The CDR3 DNA, read in part, is TGCAGTGCTAGAGGACTAGCGGGAGTCAATGAG.